This TCR beta chain was recorded in a study of T cells in Graves' hyperthyroidism and ophthalmopathy. Diagnostic assessment was based on clinical symptoms, serum thyroxine and TRAb, thyroid ultrasound and orbital computed tomography. RNA transcripts provided the source from which TCR beta CDR3 regions were amplified. First-round RT-PCR targeting the TCR CDR3 was performed with the HTBI primer set. TCRdb ran MiXCR on the multiplex PCR reads and lists one entry per CDR3 protein. Of over 700,000 distinct CDR3 sequences detected, roughly a sixth appear once; the ten largest clones hold around 17%. Regarding the study as a whole: Most thyroid-expanded clonotypes above 0.001 were also found in blood. The model forecast ophthalmopathy, anticipating it by a median around 6.9 months before onset.

There are many counts of this clonotype. Its antigen is currently unknown. The receptor's source is a woman aged 50 to 60 with Graves' hyperthyroidism that later progressed to Graves' ophthalmopathy. Sample: blood.

The CDR3, as DNA: TGTGCCAGCTCCGAAAGGGGACTAGCGGGGGAAGAGACCCAGTACTTC. Amino acids: CASSERGLAGEETQYF. V and J are TRBV6-1 and TRBJ2-5; 14 bases line up with TRBD2. Germline lookup yields CDR1 MNHNS and CDR2 SASEGT. The CDR3 loop spans 16 amino acids. Trimming at V came to 8 bases and at J to 3 bases, leaving 8 bases not matched to a gene.